This T cell receptor (beta chain) appears in the sequencing data of a study of blood T cell repertoires in COVID-19. About the research overall: Some COVID-19 samples were acute and others convalescent; all came from the United States, Italy and Spain. T cells, B-cell-depleted T cells, or PBMCs supplied cDNA or gDNA.

Germline CDR1 reads ENHRY; CDR2 reads SYGVKD. V shed 5 bases and J 2 bases; nucleotides not matched to a gene: 8. The CDR3 contains 18 residues. The method was immunoSEQ multiplex PCR; TCRdb's version includes in-frame clones alone and lacks a portion of them. Here the sample spans some 190,000 clones, 80% being singletons. The source material was peripheral blood. The rearrangement links TRBV10-3 to TRBJ2-1; 14 bases match TRBD2. This clonotype was sampled from a man aged 60-69 years with acute or convalescent COVID-19. CDR3 residues: CAISTGTSGRGTYNEQFF. The DNA of the CDR3 is TGTGCCATCAGTACCGGGACTAGCGGGAGAGGGACCTACAATGAGCAGTTCTTC.